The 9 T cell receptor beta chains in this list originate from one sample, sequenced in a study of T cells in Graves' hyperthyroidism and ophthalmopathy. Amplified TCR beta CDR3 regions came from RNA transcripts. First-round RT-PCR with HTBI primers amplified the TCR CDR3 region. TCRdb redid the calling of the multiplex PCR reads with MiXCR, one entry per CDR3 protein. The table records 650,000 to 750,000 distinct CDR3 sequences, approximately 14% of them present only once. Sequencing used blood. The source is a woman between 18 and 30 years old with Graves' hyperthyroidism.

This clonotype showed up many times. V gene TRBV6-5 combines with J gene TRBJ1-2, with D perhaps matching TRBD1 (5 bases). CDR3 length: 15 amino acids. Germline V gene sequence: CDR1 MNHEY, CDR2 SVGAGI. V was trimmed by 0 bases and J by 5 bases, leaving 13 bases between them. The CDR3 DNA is TGTGCCAGCAGTTACTCGTTACAGGCTTATTATGGCTACACCTTC. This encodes CASSYSLQAYYGYTF.

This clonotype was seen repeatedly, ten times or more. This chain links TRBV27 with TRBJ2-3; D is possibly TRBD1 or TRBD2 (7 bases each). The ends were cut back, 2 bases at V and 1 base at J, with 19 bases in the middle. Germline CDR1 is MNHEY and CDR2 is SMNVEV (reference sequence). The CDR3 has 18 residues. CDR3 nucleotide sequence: TGTGCCAGCAGTTTAAACCCCAGGGGGGGGGCCGGCACAGATACGCAGTATTTT. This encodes CASSLNPRGGAGTDTQYF.

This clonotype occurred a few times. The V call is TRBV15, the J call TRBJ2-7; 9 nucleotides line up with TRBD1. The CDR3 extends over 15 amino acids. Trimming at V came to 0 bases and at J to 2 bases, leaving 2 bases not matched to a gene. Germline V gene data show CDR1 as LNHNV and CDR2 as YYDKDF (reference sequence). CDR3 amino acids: CATSREGQGPYEQYF. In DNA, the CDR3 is TGTGCCACCAGCAGAGAGGGACAGGGTCCCTACGAGCAGTACTTC. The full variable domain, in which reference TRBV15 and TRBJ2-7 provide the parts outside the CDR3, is DAMVIQNPRYQVTQFGKPVTLSCSQTLNHNVMYWYQQKSSQAPKLLFHYYDKDFNNEADTPDNFQSRRPNTSFCFLDIRSPGLGDTAMYLCATSREGQGPYEQYFGPGTRLTVT.

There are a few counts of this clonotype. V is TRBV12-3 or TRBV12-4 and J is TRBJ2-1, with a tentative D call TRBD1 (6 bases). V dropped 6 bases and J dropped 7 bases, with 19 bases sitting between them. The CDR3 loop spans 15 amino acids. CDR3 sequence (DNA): TGTGCCAGCAGCCCACAGGGTTGGTTATTGAATGAGCAGTTCTTC. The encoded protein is CASSPQGWLLNEQFF.

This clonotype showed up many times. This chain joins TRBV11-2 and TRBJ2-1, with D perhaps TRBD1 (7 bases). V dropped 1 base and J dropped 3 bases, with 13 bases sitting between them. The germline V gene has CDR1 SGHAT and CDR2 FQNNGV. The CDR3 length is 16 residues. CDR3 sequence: CASSLGYRGLYNEQFF. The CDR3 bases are TGTGCCAGCAGCTTAGGATACAGGGGACTCTACAATGAGCAGTTCTTC.

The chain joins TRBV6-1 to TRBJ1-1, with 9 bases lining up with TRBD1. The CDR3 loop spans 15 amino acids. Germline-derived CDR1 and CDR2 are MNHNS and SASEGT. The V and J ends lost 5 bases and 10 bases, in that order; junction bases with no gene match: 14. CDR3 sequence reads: CASSSFAQGAIGAFF. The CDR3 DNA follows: TGTGCCAGCAGTTCTTTTGCACAGGGGGCTATAGGAGCTTTCTTT.

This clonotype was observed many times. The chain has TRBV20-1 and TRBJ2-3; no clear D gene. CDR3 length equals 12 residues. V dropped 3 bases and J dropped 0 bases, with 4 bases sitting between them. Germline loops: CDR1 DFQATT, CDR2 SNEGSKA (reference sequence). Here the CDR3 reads CSASPSTDTQYF. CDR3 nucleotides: TGCAGTGCTAGTCCTAGCACAGATACGCAGTATTTT.

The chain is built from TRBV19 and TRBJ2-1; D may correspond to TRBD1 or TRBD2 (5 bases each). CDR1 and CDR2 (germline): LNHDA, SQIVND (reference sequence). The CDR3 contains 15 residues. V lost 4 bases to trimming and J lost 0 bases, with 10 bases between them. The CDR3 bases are TGTGCCAGTAGTAAAGGGGAGAGCTCCTACAATGAGCAGTTCTTC. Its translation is CASSKGESSYNEQFF.

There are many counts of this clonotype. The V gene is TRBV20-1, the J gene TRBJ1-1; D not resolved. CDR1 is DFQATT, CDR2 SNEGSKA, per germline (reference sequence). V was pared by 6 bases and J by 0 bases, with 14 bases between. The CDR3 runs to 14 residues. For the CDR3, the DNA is TGCAGTGCCAGAATGCGTGTCCTGAACACTGAAGCTTTCTTT. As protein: CSARMRVLNTEAFF.